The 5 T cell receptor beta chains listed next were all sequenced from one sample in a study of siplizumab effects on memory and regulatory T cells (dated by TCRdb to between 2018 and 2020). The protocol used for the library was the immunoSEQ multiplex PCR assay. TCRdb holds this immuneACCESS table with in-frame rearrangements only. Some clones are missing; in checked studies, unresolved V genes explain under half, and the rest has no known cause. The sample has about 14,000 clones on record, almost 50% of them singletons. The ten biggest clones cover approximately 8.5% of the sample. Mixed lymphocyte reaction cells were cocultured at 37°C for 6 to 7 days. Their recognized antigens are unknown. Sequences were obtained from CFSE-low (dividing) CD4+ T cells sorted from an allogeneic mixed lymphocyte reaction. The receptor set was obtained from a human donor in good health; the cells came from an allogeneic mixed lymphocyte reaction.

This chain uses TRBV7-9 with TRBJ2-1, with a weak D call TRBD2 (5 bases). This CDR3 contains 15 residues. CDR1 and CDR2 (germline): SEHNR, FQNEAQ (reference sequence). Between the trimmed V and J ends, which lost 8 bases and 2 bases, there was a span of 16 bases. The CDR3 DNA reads TGTGCCAGCGCCAGGACTGAGAGCGCCTACAATGAGCAGTTCTTC. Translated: CASARTESAYNEQFF.

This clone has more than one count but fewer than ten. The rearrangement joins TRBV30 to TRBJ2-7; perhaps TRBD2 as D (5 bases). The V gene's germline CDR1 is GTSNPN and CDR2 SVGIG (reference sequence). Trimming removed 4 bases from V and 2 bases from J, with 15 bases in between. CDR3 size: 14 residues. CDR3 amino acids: CAWNAGLSTYEQYF. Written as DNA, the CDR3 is TGTGCCTGGAATGCAGGACTTAGTACCTACGAGCAGTACTTC.

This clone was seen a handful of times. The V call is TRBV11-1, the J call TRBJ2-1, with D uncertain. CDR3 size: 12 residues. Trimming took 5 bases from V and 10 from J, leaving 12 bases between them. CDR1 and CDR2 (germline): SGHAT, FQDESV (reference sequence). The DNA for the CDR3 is TGTGCCAGCAGCGCCCGTCTGAGGGAGCAGTTCTTC. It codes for CASSARLREQFF.

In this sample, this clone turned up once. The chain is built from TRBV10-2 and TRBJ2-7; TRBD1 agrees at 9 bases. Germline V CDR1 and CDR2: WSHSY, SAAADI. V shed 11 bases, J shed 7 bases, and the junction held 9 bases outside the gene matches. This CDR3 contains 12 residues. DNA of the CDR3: TGCGCCTGCGGGACAGGGTTTGGAGAGCAGTACTTC. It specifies CACGTGFGEQYF.

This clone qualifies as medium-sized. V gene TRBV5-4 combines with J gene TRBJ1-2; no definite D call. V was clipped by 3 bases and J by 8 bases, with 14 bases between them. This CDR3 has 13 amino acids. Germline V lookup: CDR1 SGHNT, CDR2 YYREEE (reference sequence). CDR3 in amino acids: CASSYPATDGYTF. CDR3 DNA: TGTGCCAGCAGCTACCCAGCCACGGACGGCTACACCTTC.